Listed here are 21 T cell receptor beta chains from one sample, sequenced in a study of cytomegalovirus exposure and HLA in healthy donors. With 60 Vbeta and 13 Jbeta primers, the PCR was carried out. Using immunoSEQ multiplex PCR, the repertoire was profiled, and TCRdb retains in-frame clones only, with some absent. The sample contains about 140,000 clones, about three quarters of which appear only once. Sequenced sample: PBMCs. The receptors derive from a man aged 35-49 years in good health and CMV-seropositive.

The chain recombines TRBV9 with TRBJ2-7; TRBD2 matches at 8 bases. With 3 bases clipped from V and 1 base from J, the junction kept 6 bases outside the gene matches. The CDR3 sequence is 15 residues long. CDR1 and CDR2 from the germline V gene are SGDLS and YYNGEE. CDR3 coding DNA: TGTGCCAGCAGCGCGAGTAGCGGGATTTCCTACGAGCAGTACTTC. Its translation is CASSASSGISYEQYF.

The J gene is TRBJ2-3, the V gene TRBV27; D might be TRBD1 (6 bases). CDR3 length equals 13 residues. Per the germline V gene, CDR1 is MNHEY and CDR2 is SMNVEV (reference sequence). With 3 bases removed from V and 6 bases from J, the gap between germline ends came to 10 bases. The CDR3 nucleotides are TGTGCCAGCAGTTTCCGCAGGGGCGATACGCAGTATTTT. Protein: CASSFRRGDTQYF.

The genes are TRBV5-1 and TRBJ2-7; D might be TRBD1 (5 bases). V was pared by 3 bases and J by 3 bases, with 31 bases between. The CDR3 runs to 20 residues. Germline V gene data show CDR1 as SGHRS and CDR2 as YFSETQ. In DNA form, the CDR3 reads TGCGCCAGCAGCTCAGGGTTGGGAACGGTTTCGAGGCCGGAACTCTACGAGCAGTACTTC. This gives the protein CASSSGLGTVSRPELYEQYF. The full variable domain, its missing parts supplied by reference TRBV5-1 and TRBJ2-7, is KAGVTQTPRYLIKTRGQQVTLSCSPISGHRSVSWYQQTPGQGLQFLFEYFSETQRNKGNFPGRFSGRQFSNSRSEMNVSTLELGDSALYLCASSSGLGTVSRPELYEQYFGPGTRLTVT.

Details on this clone: The same CDR3 also results from other DNA sequences found in this sample. DNA of the CDR3: TGTGCCAGCAGCCGCGACAGGGGCTACGAGCAGTACTTC. This encodes CASSRDRGYEQYF. The J gene is TRBJ2-7, the V gene TRBV5-6; 8 positions match TRBD1. Germline V CDR1 and CDR2: SGHDT, YYEEEE. The V and J ends lost 4 bases and 3 bases, in that order; junction bases with no gene match: 3. This CDR3 is 13 amino acids long.

This chain joins TRBV5-1 and TRBJ2-2; D call uncertain. V was clipped by 0 bases and J by 6 bases, with 15 bases between them. The CDR3 runs to 16 residues. CDR1 SGHRS and CDR2 YFSETQ come from the germline V gene. The CDR3: CASSLARGRSSGELFF. The DNA of the CDR3 is TGCGCCAGCAGCTTGGCCCGAGGAAGGAGTTCCGGGGAGCTGTTTTTT.

The V gene is TRBV29-1, the J gene TRBJ2-5; perhaps TRBD2 as D (5 bases). V lost 4 bases, J lost 5 bases, and 14 bases lay in between. This CDR3 has 13 amino acids. Germline CDR1 reads SQVTM; CDR2 reads ANQGSEA. The CDR3 reads CSVAPGLSETQYF. DNA for the CDR3: TGCAGCGTTGCGCCCGGACTGTCTGAGACCCAGTACTTC.

The V gene is TRBV4-1, the J gene TRBJ2-7, with 8 bases identical to TRBD2. V dropped 1 base and J dropped 4; count of bases not matched to a gene: 9. CDR3 length: 16 residues. Germline CDR1 and CDR2: MGHRA and YSYEKL. The CDR3 DNA sequence: TGCGCCAGCAGCCAAGTAAACGGGAGGGCCCATTACGAGCAGTACTTC. It codes for CASSQVNGRAHYEQYF.

The rearrangement links TRBV7-6 to TRBJ2-7; 7 positions match TRBD2. The CDR3 has 19 residues. Germline CDR1 is SGHVS and CDR2 is FNYEAQ. V lost 2 bases to trimming and J lost 6 bases; unmatched junction nucleotides: 22. CDR3: CASSLLFPSTSLYPLEQYF. The CDR3 DNA is TGTGCCAGCAGCTTACTTTTCCCCTCGACTAGCCTGTACCCACTCGAGCAGTACTTC.

In its sample, this clone was seen a few times. V is TRBV19 and J is TRBJ1-3; TRBD1 matches 7 bases. The CDR3 covers 15 residues. Unmatched junction bases numbered 6, after V lost 7 bases and J lost 0 bases. CDR1 LNHDA and CDR2 SQIVND come from the germline V gene (reference sequence). The DNA for the CDR3 is TGTGCCAGTACCTGGGACAGATACTCTGGAAACACCATATATTTT. Encoded protein: CASTWDRYSGNTIYF. Filled out from reference TRBV19 and TRBJ1-3, the complete variable domain reads DGGITQSPKYLFRKEGQNVTLSCEQNLNHDAMYWYRQDPGQGLRLIYYSQIVNDFQKGDIAEGYSVSREKKESFPLTVTSAQKNPTAFYLCASTWDRYSGNTIYFGEGSWLTVV.

The chain uses TRBV28 and TRBJ2-1; 15 bases agree with TRBD2. The trim removed 4 bases at V and 3 bases at J, leaving 13 bases unmatched. The CDR3 totals 20 residues. The germline gives CDR1 MDHEN, CDR2 SYDVKM. This chain's CDR3 is CASSWRGLAGGFEHYNEQFF. The DNA of the CDR3 is TGTGCCAGCAGTTGGCGGGGACTAGCGGGGGGATTTGAACACTACAATGAGCAGTTCTTC. Using reference TRBV28 and TRBJ2-1 for the parts outside the CDR3, the full variable domain is DVKVTQSSRYLVKRTGEKVFLECVQDMDHENMFWYRQDPGLGLRLIYFSYDVKMKEKGDIPEGYSVSREKKERFSLILESASTNQTSMYLCASSWRGLAGGFEHYNEQFFGPGTRLTVL.

The J gene is TRBJ1-6, the V gene TRBV6-4; no clear D gene. V shed 3 bases and J shed 0 bases, with 6 bases lying between them. The CDR3 spans 15 residues. Per germline, CDR1 MRHNA and CDR2 SNTAGT. CDR3 bases: TGTGCCAGCAGTGAAACGAGCTCCTATAATTCACCCCTCCACTTT. Translation gives CASSETSSYNSPLHF.

This clone was observed once. This chain joins TRBV10-1 and TRBJ1-5; tentative D call: TRBD1 (6 bases). CDR3 length: 15 residues. Germline V gene data show CDR1 as WNHNN and CDR2 as SYGVQD (reference sequence). V was trimmed by 3 bases and J by 6 bases, leaving 15 bases between them. CDR3 nucleotides: TGCGCCAGCAGTGAATCAGGGGCGCCGAGTCAGCCCCAGCATTTT. The encoded protein is CASSESGAPSQPQHF.

The chain has TRBV9 and TRBJ1-1, with D hard to call. CDR3 size: 15 residues. Germline V gene sequence: CDR1 SGDLS, CDR2 YYNGEE. Trimming removed 4 bases from V and 11 bases from J, with 24 bases in between. This CDR3 reads CASSPFQDTLTTAFF. CDR3 in DNA: TGTGCCAGCAGCCCTTTTCAAGACACCCTCACAACGGCTTTCTTT.

Written as DNA, the CDR3 is TGCGCCAGCAGCCCCCAGGGGGTGGAAACTGAAGCTTTCTTT. Encoded protein: CASSPQGVETEAFF. The V gene is TRBV4-3, the J gene TRBJ1-1, with 7 positions matching TRBD1. The germline V gene encodes CDR1 LGHNA and CDR2 YSLEER. The CDR3 is 14 amino acids. J was trimmed by 5 bases and V by 4 bases; bases with no gene match: 7.

This chain links TRBV28 with TRBJ2-7; D perhaps matches TRBD1 (5 bases). In germline, CDR1 is MDHEN, CDR2 SYDVKM. The CDR3 is 13 amino acids. V was shortened by 1 base and J by 8 bases, with 12 bases between the two germline ends. CDR3 nucleotides: TGTGCCAGCAGTTTATTAAATGGGGCGAAGCAGTACTTC. Amino acids: CASSLLNGAKQYF.

V and J are TRBV2 and TRBJ2-7, with 7 bases that match TRBD2. CDR1 SNHLY and CDR2 FYNNEI come from the germline V gene. Germline trimming cut 3 bases from V and 5 bases from J; bases unmatched to any gene: 10. The CDR3 spans 15 residues. The DNA of the CDR3 is TGTGCCAGCAGTGAGTGGCGGACTAGTCGGCACGAGCAGTACTTC. Encoded protein: CASSEWRTSRHEQYF.

The chain is built from TRBV19 and TRBJ1-1; 8 bases are a match to TRBD1. The V and J ends lost 5 bases and 5 bases, in that order; junction bases with no gene match: 7. Germline CDR1 and CDR2: LNHDA and SQIVND (reference sequence). The CDR3 has 14 amino acids. CDR3 sequence reads: CASSSQGAWTEAFF. CDR3 nucleotide sequence: TGTGCCAGTAGTTCGCAGGGGGCTTGGACTGAAGCTTTCTTT.

The chain uses TRBV5-1 and TRBJ2-3, with 8 positions matching TRBD2. The CDR3 consists of 15 residues. Trimming cost V 2 bases and J 4 bases; bases outside gene matches: 6. Germline CDR1 and CDR2: SGHRS and YFSETQ. The CDR3 here is CASSFQGLGADTQYF. The CDR3 nucleotides are TGCGCCAGCAGCTTTCAGGGACTAGGCGCAGATACGCAGTATTTT.

J is TRBJ1-5 and V is TRBV28; D call uncertain. Looked up from germline, CDR1 is MDHEN and CDR2 is SYDVKM. The CDR3 runs to 10 residues. Trimming removed 8 bases from V and 7 bases from J, with 6 bases in between. The CDR3 bases are TGTGCCAGCTCCTTACAGCCCCAGCATTTT. This sequence encodes CASSLQPQHF.

The chain links TRBV5-1 to TRBJ2-3; the match to TRBD1 covers 8 bases. Germline assignment: CDR1 SGHRS and CDR2 YFSETQ. CDR3 length: 13 amino acids. The V gene end was trimmed by 4 bases and the J gene end by 7 bases; junction bases not matched to a gene: 5. The CDR3 region has the DNA TGCGCCAGCAGCCCGCGACAGGGGAATACGCAGTATTTT. It specifies CASSPRQGNTQYF.

The chain couples TRBV7-2 to TRBJ2-1; 15 positions agree with TRBD2. The CDR3 spans 16 residues. The germline CDR1 and CDR2 sequences are SGHTA and FQGNSA. The V and J ends lost 5 bases and 6 bases, in that order; junction bases with no gene match: 5. The CDR3 region has the DNA TGTGCCAGCAGCCAATGGACTAGCGGGAGGGCCAATGAGCAGTTCTTC. It yields the protein CASSQWTSGRANEQFF. The full variable domain, completed using reference TRBV7-2 and TRBJ2-1, is GAGVSQSPSNKVTEKGKDVELRCDPISGHTALYWYRQSLGQGLEFLIYFQGNSAPDKSGLPSDRFSAERTGGSVSTLTIQRTQQEDSAVYLCASSQWTSGRANEQFFGPGTRLTVL.